This T cell receptor (beta chain) was observed in a study of shared T cell receptors in the human thymus. Sequencing was performed with immunoSEQ multiplex PCR; in TCRdb, only in-frame clones are kept and a portion is missing. The data contain 500,000 to 750,000 clones, approximately 87% of them seen just once; the ten biggest clones take up 0.01%. These same data were also listed under a study on human thymus T cells. That report adds: Donors were healthy Finnish babies undergoing corrective operations for congenital heart defects. Corrective cardiac surgery supplied the resected thymus tissue. Among thymic and blood repertoires, usage of V and J genes appeared biased. Unrelated individuals were reported by related research to share highly overlapping thymic repertoires.

Sequencing was carried out using thymocytes. The TCR sequence derives from a boy in the first two years of life with a congenital heart defect.

The CDR3 sequence is CAISERRDLDTQYF. The CDR3 DNA is TGTGCCATCAGTGAGAGGAGGGATTTAGATACGCAGTATTTT. This sequence joins TRBV10-3 and TRBJ2-3; possible D gene TRBD2, 6 bases. The CDR3 spans 14 residues. CDR1 ENHRY and CDR2 SYGVKD come from the germline V gene. V lost 2 bases to trimming and J lost 5 bases, with 11 bases between them.